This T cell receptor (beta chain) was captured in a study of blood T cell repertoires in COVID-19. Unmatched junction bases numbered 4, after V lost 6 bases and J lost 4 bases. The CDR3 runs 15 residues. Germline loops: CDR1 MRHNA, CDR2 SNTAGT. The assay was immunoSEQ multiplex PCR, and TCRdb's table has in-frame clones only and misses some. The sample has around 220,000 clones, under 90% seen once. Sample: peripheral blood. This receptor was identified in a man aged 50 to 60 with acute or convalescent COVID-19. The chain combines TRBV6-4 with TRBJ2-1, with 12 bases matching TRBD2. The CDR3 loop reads CASSRLAGAYNEQFF. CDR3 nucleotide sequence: TGTGCCAGCAGCCGACTAGCGGGGGCTTACAATGAGCAGTTCTTC.